This T cell receptor beta chain appears in the sequencing data of a study of cytomegalovirus exposure and HLA in healthy donors. CDR1 is LGHNA and CDR2 is YSLEER in the germline V gene. V gave up 0 bases and J gave up 1 base; unmatched junction bases: 4. The CDR3 is 17 amino acids. The PCR had 60 Vbeta and 13 Jbeta primers. Assay: immunoSEQ multiplex PCR; the TCRdb copy retains only in-frame clones and omits some. Of under 200,000 clones in the sample, roughly 80% are singletons; the top ten hold approximately 2.1%. J is TRBJ2-2 and V is TRBV4-3; 8 nucleotides line up with TRBD1. The sequence was collected from a man aged 50-59 years in good health and CMV-seropositive. Sequences were obtained from PBMCs. CDR3 loop: CASSQDLGTGNTGELFF. The CDR3 DNA sequence: TGCGCCAGCAGCCAAGATTTAGGGACAGGGAACACCGGGGAGCTGTTTTTT.